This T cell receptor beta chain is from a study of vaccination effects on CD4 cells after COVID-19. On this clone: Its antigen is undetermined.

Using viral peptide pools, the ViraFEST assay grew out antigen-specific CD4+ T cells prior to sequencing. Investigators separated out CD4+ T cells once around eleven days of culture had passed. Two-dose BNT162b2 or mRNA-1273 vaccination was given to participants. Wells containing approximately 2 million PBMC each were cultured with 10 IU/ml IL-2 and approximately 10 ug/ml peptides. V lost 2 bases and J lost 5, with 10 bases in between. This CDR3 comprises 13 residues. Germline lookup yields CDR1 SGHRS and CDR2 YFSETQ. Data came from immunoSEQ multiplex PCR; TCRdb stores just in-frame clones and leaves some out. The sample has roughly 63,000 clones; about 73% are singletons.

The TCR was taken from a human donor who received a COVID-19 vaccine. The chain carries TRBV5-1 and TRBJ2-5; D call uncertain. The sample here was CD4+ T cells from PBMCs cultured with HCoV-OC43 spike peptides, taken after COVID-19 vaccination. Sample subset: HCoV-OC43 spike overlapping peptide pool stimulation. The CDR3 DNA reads TGCGCCAGCAGCTTTGGCAACGGGGAGACCCAGTACTTC. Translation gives CASSFGNGETQYF. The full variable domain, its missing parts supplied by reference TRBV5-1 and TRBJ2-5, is KAGVTQTPRYLIKTRGQQVTLSCSPISGHRSVSWYQQTPGQGLQFLFEYFSETQRNKGNFPGRFSGRQFSNSRSEMNVSTLELGDSALYLCASSFGNGETQYFGPGTRLLVL.